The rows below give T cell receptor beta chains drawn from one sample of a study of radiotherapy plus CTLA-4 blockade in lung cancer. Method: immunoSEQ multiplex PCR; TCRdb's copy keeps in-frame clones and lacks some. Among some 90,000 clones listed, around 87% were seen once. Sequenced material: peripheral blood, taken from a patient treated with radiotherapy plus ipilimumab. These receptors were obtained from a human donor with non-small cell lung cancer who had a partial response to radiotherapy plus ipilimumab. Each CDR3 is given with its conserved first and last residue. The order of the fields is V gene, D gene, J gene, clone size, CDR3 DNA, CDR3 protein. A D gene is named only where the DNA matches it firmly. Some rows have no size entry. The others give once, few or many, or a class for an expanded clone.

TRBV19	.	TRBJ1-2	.	TGTGCCAGTAGCCGATCGACTCTGGACTATGGCTACACCTTC	CASSRSTLDYGYTF
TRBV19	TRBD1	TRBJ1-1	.	TGTGCCAGTAGTACGAACAGGGGAAAGATGAACACTGAAGCTTTCTTT	CASSTNRGKMNTEAFF
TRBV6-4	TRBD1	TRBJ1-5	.	TGTGCCAGCAGTGAGGCAGGGGGCGGCGGTCAGCCCCAGCATTTT	CASSEAGGGGQPQHF
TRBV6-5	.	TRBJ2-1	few	TGTGCCAGCAGTTACTCGGGAGCCAGGTCCAATGAGCAGTTCTTC	CASSYSGARSNEQFF
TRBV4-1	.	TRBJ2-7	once	TGCGCCAGCAGCCAAGGGGAGCTGTTGCTCTCCGAGCAGTACTTC	CASSQGELLLSEQYF
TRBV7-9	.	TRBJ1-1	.	TGTGCCAGCAGCTTAGTGGGGGCTTGGGGAGCTTTCTTT	CASSLVGAWGAFF
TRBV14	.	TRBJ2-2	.	TGTGCCAGCTCCCCGGCGGGGGCAGGCACCGGGGAGCTGTTTTTT	CASSPAGAGTGELFF
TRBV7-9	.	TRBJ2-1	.	TGTGCCAGCAGCCTTAGTCGTGAGCAGTTCTTC	CASSLSREQFF
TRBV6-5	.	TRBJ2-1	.	TGTGCCAGCAGTTATCGCGGGCCGAACCCTGAGCAGTTCTTC	CASSYRGPNPEQFF
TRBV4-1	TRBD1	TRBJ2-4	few	TGCGCCAGCAGCCAAGAGCAGCATGACGGACAGGGCAGGAGCTTCAAAAACATTCAGTACTTC	CASSQEQHDGQGRSFKNIQYF
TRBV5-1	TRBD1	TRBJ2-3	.	TGCGCCAGCAGCTTAGGGACAGGGAGCATAGATACGCAGTATTTT	CASSLGTGSIDTQYF
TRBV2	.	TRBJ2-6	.	TGTGCCAGCAGTCTACTTAGCTCTGGGGCCAACGTCCTGACTTTC	CASSLLSSGANVLTF
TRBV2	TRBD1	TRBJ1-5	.	TGTGCCAGCAGTGTTGACAGGGGCGACCAGCCCCAGCATTTT	CASSVDRGDQPQHF
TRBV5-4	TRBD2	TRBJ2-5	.	TGTGCCAGCAGCATGGGACTAGCGGGAGGCGGAGAGACCCAGTACTTC	CASSMGLAGGGETQYF
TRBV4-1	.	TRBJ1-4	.	TGCGCCAGCAGCCAGAGCCGCAGGGGATCCGAAAAACTGTTTTTT	CASSQSRRGSEKLFF
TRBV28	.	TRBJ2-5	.	TGTGCCAGCAGTTCGGGGCAAGAGACCCAGTACTTC	CASSSGQETQYF
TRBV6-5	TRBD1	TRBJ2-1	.	TGTGCCAGCAGTATCGACAGGGCTCGACTGTTCTTC	CASSIDRARLFF
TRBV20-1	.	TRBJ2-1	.	TGCAGTGCTAGCTCTAACAATGAGCAGTTCTTC	CSASSNNEQFF
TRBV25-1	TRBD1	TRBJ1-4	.	TGTGCCAGCAGTGAAGCAGGGGGCACTAATGAAAAACTGTTTTTT	CASSEAGGTNEKLFF
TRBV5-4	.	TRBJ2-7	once	TGTGCCAGCAGCTCAGGCGGAGGCGAGCAGTACTTC	CASSSGGGEQYF
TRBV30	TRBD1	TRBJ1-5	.	TGTGCCTGGAGTGGAAATCCGGGACAGGGTACGAGCAATCAGCCCCAGCATTTT	CAWSGNPGQGTSNQPQHF
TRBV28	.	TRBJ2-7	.	TGTGCCAGCAGCTCTCGGTCCTACGAGCAGTACTTC	CASSSRSYEQYF
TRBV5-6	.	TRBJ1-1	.	TGTGCCAGCAGCTTGGACAGCACTGAAGCTTTCTTT	CASSLDSTEAFF
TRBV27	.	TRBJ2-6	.	TGTGCCAGCAGTTTTTTCCTAGGGGCCAACGTCCTGACTTTC	CASSFFLGANVLTF
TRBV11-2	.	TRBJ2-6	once	TGTGCCAGCAGCTCCCCGCGGCCCTCTGGGGCCAACGTCCTGACTTTC	CASSSPRPSGANVLTF
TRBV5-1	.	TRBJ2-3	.	TGCGCCAGCAGCTTGGATTACGGGGACACAGATACGCAGTATTTT	CASSLDYGDTDTQYF
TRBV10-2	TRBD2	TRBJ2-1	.	TGCGCCAGCACTACTAGCGGGGAACGATACAATGAGCAGTTCTTC	CASTTSGERYNEQFF
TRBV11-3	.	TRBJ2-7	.	TGTGCCAGCAGCTTAGCCGCTCCCTATTCCTACGAGCAGTACTTC	CASSLAAPYSYEQYF
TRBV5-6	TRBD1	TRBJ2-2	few	TGTGCCAGCAGTTATAAGGGGGCGTCCGGCGGGGAGCTGTTTTTT	CASSYKGASGGELFF
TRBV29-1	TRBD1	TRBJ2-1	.	TGCAGCGTTCTCGACAGGGTTAGCAATGAGCAGTTCTTC	CSVLDRVSNEQFF